This T cell receptor (beta chain) was profiled in a study of a mutant IDH1 vaccine in newly diagnosed glioma. Study-wide background: All eight of the vaccinations patients received fell in weeks 1, 3, 5, 7, 11, 15, 19 and 23. Averaging roughly 40 years of age, treated patients were approximately 62% male and 37.5% female. Earlier care involved radiotherapy, temozolomide, or both, and the majority received both.

With respect to this clone: Its cognate antigen is unknown.

Some clones are missing from TCRdb's copy, which holds only in-frame ones; the method was immunoSEQ multiplex PCR. The data contain roughly 57,000 clones, 89% of them singletons. General study findings and limits: A vaccine-induced immune response developed in roughly 93% of the patients.

Germline V CDR1 and CDR2: SQVTM, ANQGSEA. The CDR3 has 13 amino acids. Trimming cost V 5 bases and J 2 bases, with 11 bases left between them. The time point was: week 11, during vaccination. In every dose of vaccine, 300 ug of mutant IDH1 20-mer peptide was given alongside topical imiquimod. Material: PBMCs, obtained from a glioma patient whose treatment included an IDH1 peptide vaccine. The chain recombines TRBV29-1 with TRBJ2-3; D possibly uses TRBD1 or TRBD2 (5 bases each). This TCR derives from a man between 35 and 55 years old with glioma. The CDR3 sequence: CSVSGRNTDTQYF. Here the CDR3 DNA reads TGCAGCGTTTCGGGACGGAACACAGATACGCAGTATTTT.